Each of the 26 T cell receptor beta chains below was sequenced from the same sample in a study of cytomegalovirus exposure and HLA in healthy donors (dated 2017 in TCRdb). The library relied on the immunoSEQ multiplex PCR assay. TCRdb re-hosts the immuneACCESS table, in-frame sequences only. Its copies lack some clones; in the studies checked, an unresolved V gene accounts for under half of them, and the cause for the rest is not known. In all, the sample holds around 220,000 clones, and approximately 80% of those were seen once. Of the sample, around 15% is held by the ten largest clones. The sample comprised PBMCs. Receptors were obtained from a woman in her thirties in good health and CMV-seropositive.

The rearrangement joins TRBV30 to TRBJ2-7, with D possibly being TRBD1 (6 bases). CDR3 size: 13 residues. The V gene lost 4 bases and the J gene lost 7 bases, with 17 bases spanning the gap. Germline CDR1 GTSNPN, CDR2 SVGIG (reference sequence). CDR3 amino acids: CAWTPRQVREQYF. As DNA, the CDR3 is TGTGCCTGGACCCCCCGACAGGTCCGTGAGCAGTACTTC.

CDR3 sequence (DNA): TGTGCCAGCAGATTAGCGGGACGCTACGAGCAGTACTTC. Translated: CASRLAGRYEQYF. This chain joins TRBV27 and TRBJ2-7; 8 nucleotides line up with TRBD2. The CDR3 loop spans 13 amino acids. Germline CDR1 MNHEY, CDR2 SMNVEV (reference sequence). The V segment lost 6 bases and the J segment 3 bases; nucleotides outside the gene matches: 4.

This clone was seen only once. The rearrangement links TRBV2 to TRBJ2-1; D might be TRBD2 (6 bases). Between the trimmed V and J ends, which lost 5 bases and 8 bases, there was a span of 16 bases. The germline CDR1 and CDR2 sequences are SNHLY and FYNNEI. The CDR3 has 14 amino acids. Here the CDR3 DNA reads TGTGCCAGCAGTCGGACTACGTTCGTGGATGAGCAGTTCTTC. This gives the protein CASSRTTFVDEQFF.

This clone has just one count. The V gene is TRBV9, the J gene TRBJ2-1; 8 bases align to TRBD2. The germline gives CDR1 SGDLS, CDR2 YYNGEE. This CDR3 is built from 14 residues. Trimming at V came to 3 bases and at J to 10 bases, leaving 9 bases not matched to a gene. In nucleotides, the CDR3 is TGTGCCAGCAGCGGCATTACTAGCGGCGGAGAGCAGTTCTTC. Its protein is CASSGITSGGEQFF.

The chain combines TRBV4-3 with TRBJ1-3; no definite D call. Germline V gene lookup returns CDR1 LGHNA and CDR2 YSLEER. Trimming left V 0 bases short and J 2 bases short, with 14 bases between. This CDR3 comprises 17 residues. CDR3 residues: CASSQDHGSYPGNTIYF. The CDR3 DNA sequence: TGCGCCAGCAGCCAAGATCATGGCTCCTACCCTGGAAACACCATATATTTT.

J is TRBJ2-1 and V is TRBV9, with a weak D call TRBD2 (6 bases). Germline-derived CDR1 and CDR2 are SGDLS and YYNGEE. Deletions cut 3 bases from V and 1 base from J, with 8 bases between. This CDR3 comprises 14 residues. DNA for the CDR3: TGTGCCAGCAGCGGGAGGGAGTCCTACAATGAGCAGTTCTTC. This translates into CASSGRESYNEQFF.

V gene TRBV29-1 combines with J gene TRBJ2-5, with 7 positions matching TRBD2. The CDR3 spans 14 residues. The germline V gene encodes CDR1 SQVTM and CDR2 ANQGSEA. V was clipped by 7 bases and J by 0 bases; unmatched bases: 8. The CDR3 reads CSGRGAGNQETQYF. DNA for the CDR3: TGCAGCGGTCGGGGAGCGGGGAACCAAGAGACCCAGTACTTC.

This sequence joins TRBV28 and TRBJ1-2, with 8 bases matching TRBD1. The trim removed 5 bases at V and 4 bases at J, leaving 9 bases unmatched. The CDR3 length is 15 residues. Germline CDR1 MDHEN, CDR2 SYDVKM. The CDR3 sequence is CASSPPGGLSYGYTF. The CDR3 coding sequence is TGTGCCAGCAGTCCCCCAGGGGGCTTGAGCTATGGCTACACCTTC.

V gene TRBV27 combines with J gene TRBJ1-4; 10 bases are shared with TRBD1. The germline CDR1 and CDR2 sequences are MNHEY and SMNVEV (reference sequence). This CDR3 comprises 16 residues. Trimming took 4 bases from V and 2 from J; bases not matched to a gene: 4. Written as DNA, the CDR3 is TGTGCCAGCAGTTCCCGGACAGGGGGGACTAATGAAAAACTGTTTTTT. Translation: CASSSRTGGTNEKLFF.

CDR3 amino acids: CAWSDSISYEQYF. CDR3 nucleotide sequence: TGTGCCTGGAGTGATTCGATCTCCTACGAGCAGTACTTC. The chain is built from TRBV30 and TRBJ2-7, with D unclear. CDR1 and CDR2 (germline): GTSNPN, SVGIG (reference sequence). V was trimmed by 1 base and J by 0 bases, leaving 7 bases between them. This CDR3 has 13 amino acids.

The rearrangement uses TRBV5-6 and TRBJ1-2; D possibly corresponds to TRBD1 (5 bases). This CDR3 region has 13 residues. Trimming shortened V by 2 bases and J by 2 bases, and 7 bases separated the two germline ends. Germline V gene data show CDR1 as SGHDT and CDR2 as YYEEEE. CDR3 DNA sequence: TGTGCCAGCAGCTTTTGGGACAACTATGGCTACACCTTC. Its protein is CASSFWDNYGYTF.

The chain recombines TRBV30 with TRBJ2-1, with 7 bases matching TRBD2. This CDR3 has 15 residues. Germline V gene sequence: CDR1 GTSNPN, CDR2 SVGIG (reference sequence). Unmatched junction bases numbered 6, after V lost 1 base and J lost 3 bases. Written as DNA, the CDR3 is TGTGCCTGGAGTGCTGATAGCGGGTTCTACAATGAGCAGTTCTTC. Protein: CAWSADSGFYNEQFF.

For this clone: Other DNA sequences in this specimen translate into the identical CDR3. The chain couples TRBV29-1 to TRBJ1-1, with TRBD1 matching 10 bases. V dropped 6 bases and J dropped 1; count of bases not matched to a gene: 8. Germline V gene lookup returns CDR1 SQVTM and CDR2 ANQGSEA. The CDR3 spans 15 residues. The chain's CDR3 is CSVGRTGGPNTEAFF. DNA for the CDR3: TGCAGCGTCGGCAGGACAGGGGGACCGAACACTGAAGCTTTCTTT.

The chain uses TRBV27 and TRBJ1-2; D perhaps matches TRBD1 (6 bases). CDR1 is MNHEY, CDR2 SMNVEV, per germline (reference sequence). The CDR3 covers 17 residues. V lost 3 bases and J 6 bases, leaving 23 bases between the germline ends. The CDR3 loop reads CASSLSGTNFLTDGYTF. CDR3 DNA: TGTGCCAGCAGTTTGTCCGGGACAAACTTTCTTACCGATGGCTACACCTTC.

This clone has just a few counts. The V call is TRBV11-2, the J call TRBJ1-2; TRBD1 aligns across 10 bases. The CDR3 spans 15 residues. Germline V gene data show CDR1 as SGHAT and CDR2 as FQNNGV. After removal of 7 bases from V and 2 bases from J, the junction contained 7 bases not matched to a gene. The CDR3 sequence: CASTASDRGNYGYTF. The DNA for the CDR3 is TGTGCCAGCACAGCTTCGGACAGGGGGAACTATGGCTACACCTTC.

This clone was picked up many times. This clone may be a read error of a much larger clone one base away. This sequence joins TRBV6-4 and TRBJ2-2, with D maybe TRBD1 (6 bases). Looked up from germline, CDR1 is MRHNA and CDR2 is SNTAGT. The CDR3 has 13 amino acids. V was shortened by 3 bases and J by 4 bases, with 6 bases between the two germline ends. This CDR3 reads CASSEGATGELFF. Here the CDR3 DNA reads TGTGCCAGCAGTGAGGGGGCCACCGGGGAGCTGTTTTTT.

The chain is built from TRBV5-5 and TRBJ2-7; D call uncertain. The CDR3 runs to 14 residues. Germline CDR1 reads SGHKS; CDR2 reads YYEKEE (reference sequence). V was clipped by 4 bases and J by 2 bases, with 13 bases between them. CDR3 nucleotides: TGTGCCAGCAGCCCTCTCACTAACACCTACGAGCAGTACTTC. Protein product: CASSPLTNTYEQYF.

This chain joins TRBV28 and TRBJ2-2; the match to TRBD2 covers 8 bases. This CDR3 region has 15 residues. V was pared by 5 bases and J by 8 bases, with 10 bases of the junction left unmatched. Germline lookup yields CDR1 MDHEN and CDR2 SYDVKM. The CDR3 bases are TGTGCCAGCAGTCCCGCCGGAGGCGGGAGGGGGGAGCTGTTTTTT. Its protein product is CASSPAGGGRGELFF. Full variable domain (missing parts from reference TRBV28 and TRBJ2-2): DVKVTQSSRYLVKRTGEKVFLECVQDMDHENMFWYRQDPGLGLRLIYFSYDVKMKEKGDIPEGYSVSREKKERFSLILESASTNQTSMYLCASSPAGGGRGELFFGEGSRLTVL.

This CDR3 reads CASQGQVRYEQYF. The CDR3 DNA reads as TGTGCCAGCCAGGGACAGGTGAGGTACGAGCAGTACTTC. This chain links TRBV6-1 with TRBJ2-7; the match to TRBD1 covers 8 bases. V lost 8 bases, J lost 4 bases, and 7 bases stayed unmatched. The CDR3 is made up of 13 amino acids. Germline assignment: CDR1 MNHNS and CDR2 SASEGT.

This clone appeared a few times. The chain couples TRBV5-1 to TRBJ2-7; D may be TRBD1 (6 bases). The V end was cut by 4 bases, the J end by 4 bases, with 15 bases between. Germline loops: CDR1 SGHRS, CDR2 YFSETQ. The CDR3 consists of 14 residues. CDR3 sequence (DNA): TGCGCCAGCAGCATAACCGGGACACAATACGAGCAGTACTTC. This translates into CASSITGTQYEQYF.

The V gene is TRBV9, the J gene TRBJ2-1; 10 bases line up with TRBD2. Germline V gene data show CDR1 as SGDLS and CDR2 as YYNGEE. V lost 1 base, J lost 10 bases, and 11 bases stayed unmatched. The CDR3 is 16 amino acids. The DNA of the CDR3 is TGTGCCAGCAGCGTAATAGGAGCGGGAGGGCCAAGGGAGCAGTTCTTC. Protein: CASSVIGAGGPREQFF.

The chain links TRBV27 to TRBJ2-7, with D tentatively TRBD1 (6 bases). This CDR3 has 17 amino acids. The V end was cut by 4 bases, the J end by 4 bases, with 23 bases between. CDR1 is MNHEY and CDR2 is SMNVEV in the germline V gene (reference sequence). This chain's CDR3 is CASSSPKDSFGPYEQYF. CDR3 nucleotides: TGTGCCAGCAGTTCTCCCAAGGACAGTTTCGGTCCGTACGAGCAGTACTTC.

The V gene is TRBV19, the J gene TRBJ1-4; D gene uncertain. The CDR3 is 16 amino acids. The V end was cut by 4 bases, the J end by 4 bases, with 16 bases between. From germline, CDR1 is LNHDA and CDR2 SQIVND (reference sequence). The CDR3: CASSTNGRALNEKLFF. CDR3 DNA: TGTGCCAGTAGTACGAATGGACGGGCCCTTAATGAAAAACTGTTTTTT.

CDR3 sequence: CASSPAGGFRTF. CDR3 coding DNA: TGTGCCAGTAGTCCCGCAGGGGGCTTCCGCACCTTC. The J gene is TRBJ1-2, the V gene TRBV19; 8 bases align to TRBD1. The length of the CDR3 is 12 residues. Losses at the gene ends were 5 bases for V and 13 bases for J; bases not matched to a gene: 9. Germline CDR1 is LNHDA and CDR2 is SQIVND (reference sequence).

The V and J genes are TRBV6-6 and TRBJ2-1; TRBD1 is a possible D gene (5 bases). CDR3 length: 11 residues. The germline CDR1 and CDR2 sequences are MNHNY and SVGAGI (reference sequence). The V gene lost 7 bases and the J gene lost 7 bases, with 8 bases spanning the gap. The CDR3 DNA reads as TGTGCCAGCACTAGGGGAAATGAGCAGTTCTTC. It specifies CASTRGNEQFF.

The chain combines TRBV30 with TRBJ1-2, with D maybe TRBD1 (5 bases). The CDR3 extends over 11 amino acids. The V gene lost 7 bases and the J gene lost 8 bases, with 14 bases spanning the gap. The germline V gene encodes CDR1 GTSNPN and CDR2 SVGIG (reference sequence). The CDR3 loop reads CASHTGGGYTF. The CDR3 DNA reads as TGTGCCTCCCATACCGGGGGAGGCTACACCTTC.